A selection of T cell receptor beta chains follows, all from one sample in a study of cytomegalovirus exposure and HLA in healthy donors. Sequencing was performed with immunoSEQ multiplex PCR; in TCRdb, only in-frame clones are kept and a portion is missing. The sample has over 150,000 clones; over 65% are singletons. Sequenced input: PBMCs. The receptors derive from a woman between 40 and 50 years old in good health and CMV-seronegative. Both conserved end residues are part of each CDR3. D genes are given only for firm matches. Not every row has a clone size; where given, it reads once, few, many or a size class.

TRBJ1-1,-,-,TRBV27,TGTGCCAGCAGTTTATCGGGGCGGGGGCGGGGAACTGAAGCTTTCTTT,CASSLSGRGRGTEAFF
TRBJ2-2,-,-,TRBV19,TGTGCCAGTAAACCGCGGGGGCAAACCGGGGAGCTGTTTTTT,CASKPRGQTGELFF
TRBJ2-5,once,TRBD1,TRBV4-1,TGCGCCAGCAGCCCCACAGAGGGGGCGGGAGAGACCCAGTACTTC,CASSPTEGAGETQYF
TRBJ2-5,-,TRBD2,TRBV5-1,TGCGCCAGCAGCTCCGGGACTAGCGGAGAGACCCAGTACTTC,CASSSGTSGETQYF
TRBJ1-2,-,TRBD1,TRBV7-6,TGTGCCAGCAGCTTAGGTCCCCCCACGACAGGGTCTGGCTACACCTTC,CASSLGPPTTGSGYTF
TRBJ2-5,few,TRBD2,TRBV19,TGTGCCAGTAGTACAACGGGACTATTAACGGAGACCCAGTACTTC,CASSTTGLLTETQYF
TRBJ2-3,-,-,TRBV28,TGTGCCAGCATGAGGGTTGGAGATACGCAGTATTTT,CASMRVGDTQYF
TRBJ2-1,-,-,TRBV21-1,TGTGCCACCAAGGTCTTTACGACCGGGACTAGCGGGACCCCAGGCCAAGAGCAGTTCTTC,CATKVFTTGTSGTPGQEQFF
TRBJ1-1,-,-,TRBV30,TGTGCCTGGCGAAGACATCGGCCCTCCGAAGCTTTCTTT,CAWRRHRPSEAFF
TRBJ1-6,-,-,TRBV28,TGTGCCAGCAGTACCCAGAACAGGGTTTATAATTCACCCCTCCACTTT,CASSTQNRVYNSPLHF
TRBJ1-1,-,-,TRBV5-6,TGTGCCAGCAGCTTGGTATGGCAGGGGAGGGAAGACACTGAAGCTTTCTTT,CASSLVWQGREDTEAFF
TRBJ2-1,few,-,TRBV7-9,TGTGCCAGCAGCATTCCCTCAGGGGTCGAGCAGTTCTTC,CASSIPSGVEQFF
TRBJ1-5,few,-,TRBV18,TGTGCCAGCTCCCGACAGTCGGGGGATTCAGGCAATCAGCCCCAGCATTTT,CASSRQSGDSGNQPQHF
TRBJ1-2,-,-,TRBV28,TGTGCCAGCAGTTTAGGGGGGATATATGGCTACACCTTC,CASSLGGIYGYTF
TRBJ2-7,-,TRBD1,TRBV27,TGTGCCAGCAGTTTGGGGACAGGGGCCGGCTACGAGCAGTACTTC,CASSLGTGAGYEQYF
TRBJ1-5,-,-,TRBV5-6,TGTGCCAGCAGCTTGGACCCAGGCGAGCCCCAGCATTTT,CASSLDPGEPQHF
TRBJ2-3,once,TRBD2,TRBV13,TGTGCCAGCAGCTTACGGCGGGAGGGCCCAGATACGCAGTATTTT,CASSLRREGPDTQYF
TRBJ2-1,once,TRBD1,TRBV10-2,TGCGCCAGCAAAGGGACAGGGGGTTTAAATGAGCAGTTCTTC,CASKGTGGLNEQFF
TRBJ2-2,-,-,TRBV13,TGTGCCAGCAGCCATCAGGGACTCAACACCGGGGAGCTGTTTTTT,CASSHQGLNTGELFF
TRBJ2-4,-,-,TRBV5-4,TGTGCCAGCAGCTTCAAACCCGAGAACATTCAGTACTTC,CASSFKPENIQYF
TRBJ2-1,-,-,TRBV4-1,TGCGCCAGCAGCCAAGATTTGACTAGCTCCTACAATGAGCAGTTCTTC,CASSQDLTSSYNEQFF
TRBJ1-1,-,-,TRBV6-6,TGTGCCAGCAGTCTCCCAGCGGTGAACACTGAAGCTTTCTTT,CASSLPAVNTEAFF
TRBJ2-7,-,-,TRBV5-1,TGCGCCAGCAGCCTTTCTAATCCGGGGTCCTACGAGCAGTACTTC,CASSLSNPGSYEQYF
TRBJ1-1,-,TRBD1,TRBV2,TGTGCCAGCAGTGAGCAGGCAGGGGGCACTGAAGCTTTCTTT,CASSEQAGGTEAFF
TRBJ2-7,-,TRBD1,TRBV29-1,TGCAGCGGGGGCGTTGGGGGACAGGGGAGCGAGCAGTACTTC,CSGGVGGQGSEQYF
TRBJ2-3,-,TRBD2,TRBV30,TGTGCCTGGAGCCGCGGGAGTACAGATACGCAGTATTTT,CAWSRGSTDTQYF
TRBJ1-5,once,TRBD1,TRBV27,TGTGCCAGCAGTAAATATGGACAGGGGAGCAATCAGCCCCAGCATTTT,CASSKYGQGSNQPQHF
TRBJ2-2,-,-,TRBV2,TGTGCCACCAGTAATCGGGAGTTCAGGACCGGGGAGCTGTTTTTT,CATSNREFRTGELFF
TRBJ2-7,-,TRBD1,TRBV5-5,TGTGCCAGCAGCTCAAGGGACAGAGCCTACGAGCAGTACTTC,CASSSRDRAYEQYF
TRBJ2-3,-,-,TRBV29-1,TGCAGCGGTGAAGGCAGGGCCACAGATACGCAGTATTTT,CSGEGRATDTQYF
TRBJ2-5,-,TRBD2,TRBV5-4,TGTGCCAGCACCTCTGGCGGGGGGGCCCAAGAGACCCAGTACTTC,CASTSGGGAQETQYF
TRBJ1-1,-,-,TRBV29-1,TGCAGCGCAGAGGTCAGATTCATGAACACTGAAGCTTTCTTT,CSAEVRFMNTEAFF
TRBJ1-1,-,-,TRBV5-1,TGCGCCAGCAGCTTGGAGTCCGGGGGGAGAGTTACTGAAGCTTTCTTT,CASSLESGGRVTEAFF
TRBJ2-7,-,TRBD1,TRBV18,TGTGCCAGCTCAGCCCCCGACAGGGACTCCTACGAGCAGTACTTC,CASSAPDRDSYEQYF
TRBJ1-4,-,-,TRBV27,TGTGCCAGCAGTTCTGGGCAGAGTAATGAAAAACTGTTTTTT,CASSSGQSNEKLFF
TRBJ1-2,-,-,TRBV9,TGTGCCAGCAGCGTAGGGGGGGAGGGATCGAACTATGGCTACACCTTC,CASSVGGEGSNYGYTF
TRBJ1-2,few,TRBD1,TRBV5-6,TGTGCCAGCAGGACAGGGGGAGGTGACTATGGCTACACCTTC,CASRTGGGDYGYTF
TRBJ1-6,-,-,TRBV2,TGTGCCAGCAGTGAAAGTGGCCCCCCACCCCTCCACTTT,CASSESGPPPLHF
TRBJ2-3,-,-,TRBV5-1,TGCGCCAGCAGCTCCCGCAGAGATACGCAGTATTTT,CASSSRRDTQYF
TRBJ1-2,-,-,TRBV6-1,TGTGCCAGCAGTGAAAGTGCCAGATACTATGGCTACACCTTC,CASSESARYYGYTF
TRBJ1-1,-,-,TRBV19,TGTGCCAGTAGTATTGAGGTGGTGGAGGTCCTCATGAACACTGAAGCTTTCTTT,CASSIEVVEVLMNTEAFF
TRBJ2-5,-,-,TRBV10-3,TGTGCCATCAAAGTCAGCGGAGCGGGAGAGACCCAGTACTTC,CAIKVSGAGETQYF